This T cell receptor (beta chain) was recorded in a study of blood T cell repertoires in COVID-19 (dated by TCRdb to the early 2020s). Regarding the study in general: The collaborator samples originated in the United States, Italy and Spain and spanned the acute and convalescent phases of COVID-19. The prospective study material was composed of cDNA or gDNA derived from T cells, B-cell-depleted T cells, or PBMCs. Deeply sampled blood TCRbeta repertoires from subjects exposed to, actively infected with, or recovered from COVID-19 were included in the dataset. The repertoires were released in a freely available public database intended as a resource for research on the immune response to SARS-CoV-2. The samples were drawn from the first 160 participants of the ongoing ImmuneRACE study and from over a thousand subjects provided by 6 global collaborators. Sample metadata almost always included a de-identified subject ID, COVID-19 status, age in years and sex. Where available, HLA class I and class II types were taken from metadata supplied by the sample provider and were not determined by assay-based typing. Study-wide findings and limitations: The quantity of clinical and demographic metadata differed by source and by participant and was supplied without curation.

The immunoSEQ Assay, a bias-controlled multiplex PCR, was used to amplify TCRbeta CDR3 regions from genomic DNA. The paper's processing steps were these. The number of nucleated cells in each sample was estimated by amplification of reference gene primers within the assay. To quantify the absolute abundance of each unique TCRbeta CDR3 rearrangement, sequence reads were collapsed and filtered. For each sample, productive Simpson clonality was calculated by taking the square root of Simpson's diversity index across productive rearrangements. TCRdb's version of the immuneACCESS table is confined to in-frame rearrangements and falls short of the full clone set. An unresolved V gene accounts for under half of the shortfall where checked; the remainder is of unknown origin. That table is the source of V, J and clone size, and D and trimming were worked out from the DNA. The sample has roughly 120,000 clones on record, 70% to 85% of them singletons. The ten most abundant clones make up roughly 2.7% of the sample.

The CDR3 goes from the cysteine to the phenylalanine over 13 residues. The CDR3 DNA has 39 bases and is translated from base 1. Looking up the germline V gene (reference sequence) yields CDR1 GTSNPN and CDR2 SVGIG. V loses 5 bases of germline sequence and J loses 2 bases, and the interval between the two ends is 11 bases. With regard to this clone: No cognate antigen has been identified for it. It has no much larger one-base neighbor in the sample; base qualities were not kept.

Collaborating institutions collected whole blood in K2EDTA tubes following their own protocols. For TCRbeta analysis, collaborators shipped samples as frozen whole blood, isolated PBMCs, or DNA extracted from either of those sample types. This TCR derives from a man between 45 and 60 years old with acute or convalescent COVID-19. Sequenced material: peripheral blood. The chain uses TRBV30 and TRBJ2-3; TRBD1 is a possible D gene, resting on 5 matching bases. The CDR3 region reads CAWAGQPTDTQYF. The DNA is TGTGCCTGGGCCGGACAACCCACAGATACGCAGTATTTT.